This is a list of T cell receptor beta chains from one sample in a study of blood T cell repertoires in COVID-19. The assay was immunoSEQ multiplex PCR, and TCRdb's table has in-frame clones only and misses some. The data show some 110,000 clones, approximately 90% seen once. The sequenced sample consisted of peripheral blood. These receptors all come from a human donor in a cohort sampled during active COVID-19. The CDR3 runs from the conserved cysteine through the conserved F or W. A D gene is named only where the DNA matches it firmly. The size field is filled for only some rows; it gives once, few, many or a size class.

>.|TRBD2|TRBV5-1|TRBJ2-1
CASSLLRGPSGSPYNEQFF
TGCGCCAGCAGCCTACTCAGGGGGCCTAGCGGGAGCCCCTACAATGAGCAGTTCTTC
>.|TRBD1|TRBV18|TRBJ1-6
CASSPQGAGYNSPLHF
TGTGCCAGCTCACCACAGGGGGCCGGCTATAATTCACCCCTCCACTTT
>.|.|TRBV7-9|TRBJ2-4
CASSLRAGGNIQYF
TGTGCCAGCAGCCTTAGGGCAGGAGGAAACATTCAGTACTTC
>.|TRBD2|TRBV13|TRBJ2-3
CASSSDPGRHRLDSTDTQYF
TGTGCCAGCAGCTCCGACCCCGGGAGGCACCGGCTGGATAGCACAGATACGCAGTATTTT
>once|TRBD2|TRBV9|TRBJ2-1
CASSVDAGGLNEQFF
TGTGCCAGCAGCGTAGACGCGGGGGGGCTTAATGAGCAGTTCTTC
>.|.|TRBV27|TRBJ1-2
CASSLWGEGNYGYTF
TGTGCCAGCAGTTTATGGGGGGAAGGCAACTATGGCTACACCTTC
>once|.|TRBV6-5|TRBJ2-5
CASSYSRGAKTQYF
TGTGCCAGCAGTTACTCACGGGGGGCGAAGACCCAGTACTTC
>.|TRBD1|TRBV4-2|TRBJ1-1
CASSQVGTDKWTEAFF
TGTGCCAGCAGCCAAGTCGGGACAGATAAGTGGACTGAAGCTTTCTTT
>.|TRBD1|TRBV6-1|TRBJ1-2
CASSEGTGAYGYTF
TGTGCCAGCAGTGAAGGGACAGGAGCCTATGGCTACACCTTC
>.|.|TRBV15|TRBJ2-3
CATSRATTAGARTDTQYF
TGTGCCACCAGCAGAGCCACTACCGCGGGGGCTCGCACAGATACGCAGTATTTT
>.|.|TRBV11-2|TRBJ1-3
CASRLSSGNTIYF
TGTGCCAGCAGGCTGAGTTCTGGAAACACCATATATTTT
>few|.|TRBV28|TRBJ2-7
CASLSSRKSYEQYF
TGTGCCAGCCTCTCTAGCAGGAAATCCTACGAGCAGTACTTC
>few|.|TRBV27|TRBJ2-5
CASSLLRQAWETQYF
TGTGCCAGCAGTTTGCTCCGCCAAGCATGGGAGACCCAGTACTTC
>.|.|TRBV3-1/TRBV3-2|TRBJ2-1
CASSQDAGVHNEQFF
TGTGCCAGCAGCCAAGACGCCGGGGTTCACAATGAGCAGTTCTTC
>.|.|TRBV7-9|TRBJ1-5
CASSSTGSNQPQHF
TGTGCCAGCAGCAGTACAGGGTCCAATCAGCCCCAGCATTTT
>.|TRBD2|TRBV13|TRBJ2-1
CASTSGGFFNEQFF
TGTGCCAGCACCTCGGGGGGATTTTTCAATGAGCAGTTCTTC
>.|.|TRBV10-1|TRBJ2-1
CASSRLGLEDEQFF
TGCGCCAGCAGCCGACTAGGCCTTGAGGATGAGCAGTTCTTC
>once|.|TRBV2|TRBJ2-3
CASWSSFPADTQYF
TGTGCCAGCTGGTCCTCGTTCCCAGCAGATACGCAGTATTTT
>.|TRBD2|TRBV28|TRBJ2-7
CASRKGLAGAEQYF
TGTGCCAGCAGAAAGGGGCTAGCGGGAGCCGAGCAGTACTTC
>.|TRBD2|TRBV6-5|TRBJ2-1
CASSLVSGRAGNEQFF
TGTGCCAGCAGTTTGGTTAGCGGGAGGGCCGGCAATGAGCAGTTCTTC
>.|.|TRBV5-1|TRBJ2-5
CASSGTNQETQYF
TGCGCCAGCAGCGGGACAAACCAAGAGACCCAGTACTTC
>.|TRBD1|TRBV25-1|TRBJ2-5
CASNRQGGLQETQYF
TGTGCCAGCAACCGACAGGGGGGGCTCCAAGAGACCCAGTACTTC
>once|.|TRBV5-1|TRBJ1-1
CASSPSARGEDTEAFF
TGCGCCAGCAGCCCCTCAGCCCGGGGGGAGGACACTGAAGCTTTCTTT
>.|.|TRBV6-4|TRBJ2-7
CASSDSTRTLSSYEQYF
TGTGCCAGCAGTGACTCCACCCGTACCCTAAGCTCCTACGAGCAGTACTTC
>.|.|TRBV19|TRBJ2-2
CASSIRANTGELFF
TGTGCCAGTAGTATAAGAGCGAACACCGGGGAGCTGTTTTTT
>.|.|TRBV5-4|TRBJ2-1
CASSMGQGVGSYNEQFF
TGTGCCAGCAGCATGGGGCAGGGTGTCGGATCCTACAATGAGCAGTTCTTC